This entry features one TCR beta chain sequence. The data were taken from a study of blood T cell repertoires in COVID-19. The CDR3 length is 15 residues. Germline CDR1 and CDR2: MNHNS and SASEGT. V was pared by 2 bases and J by 4 bases, with 7 bases of the junction left unmatched. In the authors' methods: Amplification from reference gene primers served as the basis for estimated nucleated cell counts. Clones were read by immunoSEQ multiplex PCR, and TCRdb kept only the in-frame ones, dropping some. V and J calls and clone size are given by that table; D and trimming were obtained from the DNA. The data show around 49,000 clones, approximately 95% seen once.

The source of this sequence is a man aged 55 to 70 with COVID-19, enrolled during active disease. The chain is built from TRBV6-1 and TRBJ1-1, with 7 bases lining up with TRBD1. The specimen sequenced was peripheral blood. CDR3 loop: CASSEYATGLTEAFF. CDR3 bases: TGTGCCAGCAGTGAATACGCGACAGGGCTCACTGAAGCTTTCTTT.